Listed here are 14 T cell receptor beta chains from one sample, sequenced in a study of blood T cell repertoires in COVID-19. Here immunoSEQ multiplex PCR was the method, and the copy in TCRdb shows in-frame clones only, minus some. The data contain over 250,000 clones, approximately 88% of them singletons. Sequencing was performed on PBMCs or T cells enriched from blood (not recorded which). These receptors were collected from a woman aged 25-40 years who had recovered from COVID-19.

The chain combines TRBV27 with TRBJ1-2; 8 bases are a match to TRBD1. There are 12 residues in the CDR3. The V gene's germline CDR1 is MNHEY and CDR2 SMNVEV (reference sequence). V was clipped by 6 bases and J by 6 bases; unmatched bases: 3. The CDR3 sequence: CASRNRGNGYTF. The DNA for the CDR3 is TGTGCCAGCAGAAACAGGGGGAATGGCTACACCTTC.

The chain uses TRBV2 and TRBJ2-2, with TRBD2 matching over 10 bases. The CDR3 runs 15 residues. V lost 5 bases, J lost 7 bases, and 7 bases stayed unmatched. From germline, CDR1 is SNHLY and CDR2 FYNNEI. The CDR3 DNA reads as TGTGCCAGCAGTATTAGCGGGGGGCACGTCGGGGAGCTGTTTTTT. Translating gives CASSISGGHVGELFF.

This rearrangement joins TRBV11-3 to TRBJ2-1; no clear D gene. CDR3 length: 16 residues. CDR1 SGHNT and CDR2 YENEEA come from the germline V gene. V dropped 1 base and J dropped 4 bases, with 14 bases sitting between them. This CDR3 is CASSLGVLDIYNEQFF. As DNA, the CDR3 is TGTGCCAGCAGCTTAGGGGTTCTAGATATTTACAATGAGCAGTTCTTC.

V gene TRBV5-4 combines with J gene TRBJ2-1, with 9 bases that match TRBD2. Germline V CDR1 and CDR2: SGHNT, YYREEE (reference sequence). V lost 2 bases to trimming and J lost 4 bases; unmatched junction nucleotides: 4. This CDR3 comprises 15 residues. CDR3: CASSFPAGGYNEQFF. As DNA, the CDR3 is TGTGCCAGCAGCTTCCCGGCGGGAGGGTACAATGAGCAGTTCTTC.

J is TRBJ1-3 and V is TRBV5-8, with 9 bases that match TRBD1. Germline lookup yields CDR1 SGHTS and CDR2 YDEGEE. J gave up 4 bases and V 2 bases, and 4 bases lay outside the gene matches. The CDR3 consists of 15 residues. The CDR3, as DNA: TGTGCCAGCAGCTTACAGGGGGCCGGGGGAAACACCATATATTTT. Protein product: CASSLQGAGGNTIYF.

The J gene is TRBJ2-1, the V gene TRBV2; 13 bases match TRBD2. The junction had 8 bases not matched to a gene; V was cut back by 1 base and J by 8 bases. The CDR3 is 17 residues long. CDR1 is SNHLY and CDR2 is FYNNEI in the germline V gene. The CDR3 sequence is CASSEVWGLAGFDEQFF. Here the CDR3 DNA reads TGTGCCAGCAGTGAAGTCTGGGGACTAGCGGGATTTGATGAGCAGTTCTTC.

The rearrangement joins TRBV27 to TRBJ1-2; D is ambiguous. The germline gives CDR1 MNHEY, CDR2 SMNVEV (reference sequence). This CDR3 region has 13 residues. Trimming removed 3 bases at V and 4 bases at J, with 9 bases between. This CDR3 is CASSFLNSYGYTF. CDR3 nucleotide sequence: TGTGCCAGCAGTTTCCTTAACAGCTATGGCTACACCTTC.

The V and J genes are TRBV30 and TRBJ2-1; 13 bases fit TRBD2. There are 13 residues in the CDR3. Germline CDR1 and CDR2: GTSNPN and SVGIG (reference sequence). V was clipped by 1 base and J by 14 bases; unmatched bases: 5. CDR3 bases: TGTGCCTGGAGTGGACTAGCGGGAGGCGGGGAGTTCTTC. Its translation: CAWSGLAGGGEFF.

V gene TRBV27 combines with J gene TRBJ2-7, with 9 bases that match TRBD1. Trimming at V came to 0 bases and at J to 6 bases, leaving 15 bases not matched to a gene. CDR1 is MNHEY, CDR2 SMNVEV, per germline (reference sequence). CDR3 length: 18 amino acids. CDR3 in DNA: TGTGCCAGCAGTTTATCTTGGGGGGACAGGGAGGTTTTTCGCGAGCAGTACTTC. Amino acids: CASSLSWGDREVFREQYF.

This chain connects TRBV28 to TRBJ2-7; perhaps TRBD1 as D (6 bases). From germline, CDR1 is MDHEN and CDR2 SYDVKM. The CDR3 sequence is 18 residues long. The CDR3 coding sequence is TGTGCTCAGCACAGCCCAGAAGACAGGCTCCCCTGTTCCTACGAGCAGTACTTC. Its translation is CAQHSPEDRLPCSYEQYF.

The rearrangement joins TRBV7-6 to TRBJ2-3; 9 bases are a match to TRBD2. Trimming took 2 bases from V and 2 from J; bases not matched to a gene: 5. Looked up from germline, CDR1 is SGHVS and CDR2 is FNYEAQ. CDR3 length: 16 amino acids. The CDR3 bases are TGTGCCAGCAGCTTAATTGCGGGAGGGACCACAGATACGCAGTATTTT. Its protein is CASSLIAGGTTDTQYF.

The rearrangement joins TRBV5-1 to TRBJ1-2, with a possible D match to TRBD1 (5 bases). The CDR3 loop spans 14 amino acids. Trimming left V 4 bases short and J 2 bases short, with 12 bases between. Germline lookup yields CDR1 SGHRS and CDR2 YFSETQ. CDR3 in DNA: TGCGCCAGCAGCAGCAGGGCGGCAAACTATGGCTACACCTTC. Protein sequence: CASSSRAANYGYTF. The full variable domain, its missing parts supplied by reference TRBV5-1 and TRBJ1-2, is KAGVTQTPRYLIKTRGQQVTLSCSPISGHRSVSWYQQTPGQGLQFLFEYFSETQRNKGNFPGRFSGRQFSNSRSEMNVSTLELGDSALYLCASSSRAANYGYTFGSGTRLTVV.

This clone has only one observation. The V call is TRBV5-1, the J call TRBJ2-1, with TRBD2 matching 7 bases. The CDR3 covers 14 residues. Germline V gene sequence: CDR1 SGHRS, CDR2 YFSETQ. The ends lost 1 base at V and 4 bases at J; junction bases unmatched: 2. CDR3 loop: CASSLSSGYNEQFF. The DNA for the CDR3 is TGCGCCAGCAGCTTGAGTAGCGGGTACAATGAGCAGTTCTTC.

The CDR3, as DNA: TGCGCCAGCAGCGAAACAGGGGACACCGGGGAGCTGTTTTTT. It encodes CASSETGDTGELFF. The chain recombines TRBV5-1 with TRBJ2-2; 7 nucleotides match TRBD1. In germline, CDR1 is SGHRS, CDR2 YFSETQ. V was pared by 4 bases and J by 3 bases, with 3 bases of the junction left unmatched. The length of the CDR3 is 14 residues.